This T cell receptor beta chain was sequenced during a study of identical twins. Template switching (which added a universal primer site) was used, and cDNA carried unique molecular identifiers. TCRdb re-called the 5' RACE reads through MiXCR, storing one row per CDR3 protein. The data contain 570,000 or so distinct CDR3 sequences, around 9.6% of them singletons. In regard to this clonotype: Its target is not known.

With 4 bases removed from V and 6 bases from J, the gap between germline ends came to 13 bases. The CDR3 contains 14 residues. Study results and caveats: The abundant beta clonotypes from cord blood had fewer insertions, and memory repertoires had none of this. Beta out-of-frame sequences displayed a weaker excess of sharing between twins.

This sample also appeared in a second study, on yellow fever vaccine responses in identical twins. That work states: Among the twins, the vaccine T cell response reportedly seemed partly convergent and partly personalized.

This sequence originates from a woman in her late teens or twenties in good health. Sequencing was done on a sample of PBMCs. This chain uses TRBV12-3 or TRBV12-4 with TRBJ2-1, with D possibly TRBD1 on 5 matching bases. In nucleotides, the CDR3 is TGTGCCAGCAGTTCGGAGCTTCAGGGCAATGAGCAGTTCTTC. Translating it yields CASSSELQGNEQFF.